Below, 19 T cell receptor beta chains from the same sample are listed, as sequenced in a study of CXCR3-negative and CXCR3-positive naive CD8 T cells. Notes on the study in general: In CXCR3-positive naive cells, the TRB CDR3s were more hydrophobic than in CXCR3-negative naive cells.

The TRB cDNA libraries were prepared by 5' RACE with UMI labels. With the 5' RACE reads reprocessed, TCRdb shows one record per CDR3 protein and no DNA. There are 130,000 to 150,000 distinct CDR3 sequences in the sample, with under 0.35% held by the top ten. The antigens these receptors bind are not known. The sample consisted of naive CXCR3+ CD8+ T cells from blood. Subset here: CD45RO-CCR7+CD27+CD95- naive CD8+ T cells expressing CXCR3 (TNR3+). The receptor set was obtained from a human donor in good health. Some clones in this sample may be carry-over from other donors' samples.

The chain employs TRBV7-9 and TRBJ1-2; the D call from TCRdb, TRBD1, cannot be confirmed without DNA. The germline V gene encodes CDR1 SEHNR and CDR2 FQNEAQ (reference sequence). There are 19 residues in the CDR3. This CDR3 is CASSEGGAGTIHTNYGYTF.

This chain joins TRBV28 and TRBJ2-1; as DNA is missing, the TRBD2 call by TCRdb cannot be tested. Germline loops: CDR1 MDHEN, CDR2 SYDVKM. CDR3 length: 16 residues. The CDR3 loop reads CASSQLAGGPVPQQFF.

The genes are TRBV5-1 and TRBJ2-2; TCRdb selects TRBD1, and the lack of DNA leaves this call unchecked. The CDR3 covers 14 residues. The germline CDR1 and CDR2 sequences are SGHRS and YFSETQ. CDR3 residues: CASSEGANTGELFF.

The J gene is TRBJ2-3, the V gene TRBV20-1; the D gene TCRdb calls, TRBD1, cannot be checked with no DNA. Germline V gives CDR1 DFQATT, CDR2 SNEGSKA (reference sequence). This CDR3 has 13 residues. CDR3 in amino acids: CSARERGSDTQYF.

The CDR3 reads CASSHAERGLYEQYF. The chain uses TRBV5-1 and TRBJ2-7; without DNA, the TCRdb call of TRBD2 cannot be checked. Germline-derived CDR1 and CDR2 are SGHRS and YFSETQ. This CDR3 has 15 residues.

This sequence joins TRBV7-9 and TRBJ1-1. The CDR3 has 15 amino acids. Germline V gene data show CDR1 as SEHNR and CDR2 as FQNEAQ (reference sequence). The CDR3 is CASSLLVGVNTEAFF.

This sequence joins TRBV14 and TRBJ2-7; without DNA, the TCRdb call of TRBD1 cannot be checked. Germline values: CDR1 SGHDN, CDR2 FVKESK. This CDR3 contains 15 residues. CDR3 sequence reads: CASSPLTGNSYEQYF.

The chain employs TRBV12-3 or TRBV12-4 and TRBJ1-3; TCRdb reports TRBD1, a call that lacks DNA to check it against. CDR3 length: 16 residues. CDR3 in amino acids: CASTPGPAKSGNTIYF.

J is TRBJ1-4 and V is TRBV3-1. This CDR3 region has 18 residues. Germline assignment: CDR1 LGHDT and CDR2 YNNKEL (reference sequence). CDR3 sequence reads: CASSQVPDRLTTNEKLFF.

The CDR3 reads CASSQGQVYEQYF. The rearrangement links TRBV7-8 to TRBJ2-7; TCRdb designates TRBD1, a call that cannot be tested without DNA. The germline CDR1 and CDR2 sequences are SGHVS and FQNEAQ. The length of the CDR3 is 13 residues.

V is TRBV29-1 and J is TRBJ1-2; TCRdb returns TRBD1, unconfirmable since there is no DNA. Germline values: CDR1 SQVTM, CDR2 ANQGSEA. The CDR3 length is 13 residues. CDR3 sequence reads: CSVGEGQGEGYTF.

The rearrangement links TRBV29-1 to TRBJ2-2. CDR1 is SQVTM, CDR2 ANQGSEA, per germline. There are 12 residues in the CDR3. The CDR3 spells CSVEFGTGELFF.

J is TRBJ2-7 and V is TRBV27; lacking DNA, the TRBD1 call made by TCRdb goes unchecked. This CDR3 spans 13 amino acids. Germline values: CDR1 MNHEY, CDR2 SMNVEV (reference sequence). This CDR3 is CASSRQGIGEQYF.

The chain combines TRBV7-9 with TRBJ1-2. Germline CDR1 and CDR2: SEHNR and FQNEAQ (reference sequence). This CDR3 is 14 amino acids long. The CDR3: CASSSLGANYGYTF.

The rearrangement links TRBV2 to TRBJ2-7; with no DNA, the TCRdb D assignment of TRBD1 cannot be verified. CDR1 SNHLY and CDR2 FYNNEI come from the germline V gene. The CDR3 has 13 residues. The CDR3: CASSDRGDYEQYF.

The J gene is TRBJ1-5, the V gene TRBV6-6; absent DNA, TCRdb's TRBD1 call cannot be checked. Germline values: CDR1 MNHNY, CDR2 SVGAGI (reference sequence). This CDR3 comprises 16 residues. The CDR3 spells CASSSLRQGAGQPQHF.

The rearrangement links TRBV12-3 or TRBV12-4 to TRBJ2-5; the D gene TCRdb calls, TRBD1, cannot be checked with no DNA. The CDR3 spans 13 residues. CDR3 protein: CASSPGLGETQCF.

The chain is built from TRBV19 and TRBJ2-2; absent DNA, TCRdb's TRBD1 call cannot be checked. The CDR3 is made up of 13 amino acids. Germline loops: CDR1 LNHDA, CDR2 SQIVND (reference sequence). The CDR3 reads CASSLQGTGELFF. Full variable domain (outside the CDR3, taken from reference TRBV19 and TRBJ2-2): DGGITQSPKYLFRKEGQNVTLSCEQNLNHDAMYWYRQDPGQGLRLIYYSQIVNDFQKGDIAEGYSVSREKKESFPLTVTSAQKNPTAFYLCASSLQGTGELFFGEGSRLTVL.

The chain couples TRBV7-9 to TRBJ2-2; the D call from TCRdb, TRBD1, cannot be confirmed without DNA. The CDR3 consists of 18 residues. Germline V gives CDR1 SEHNR, CDR2 FQNEAQ (reference sequence). CDR3 residues: CASSPQDRGLKNTGELFF.